Given below is one T cell receptor beta chain in context. Its antigen is not identified. Trimming cost V 3 bases and J 6 bases, with 12 bases left between them. The CDR3 contains 14 residues. Germline-derived CDR1 and CDR2 are LGHDT and YNNKEL (reference sequence). This sample was included in a study of read filtering for tumor transcriptome and immune sequencing. Across the study: Whole-transcriptome libraries were prepared after DNase treatment. RNA-seq yielded only roughly 75 to 1,300 TCR reads, IR-seq about 4.05 to 11 million.

Study results and limitations: Approximately 82% of IR-seq clonotypes had one read, totaling around 4% of reads; RNA-seq: around 77% and 45%.

The library was built from 400 ng RNA with molecular barcoded adaptors for alpha/delta and beta/gamma chains. TCRdb reprocessed the reads with MiXCR, giving one entry per CDR3 protein. The repertoire has 450 to 700 distinct CDR3 sequences, about four fifths of them found once; the top ten carry about 50%. The chain links TRBV3-1 to TRBJ2-1, with D uncertain. The sample was a population of CD138-negative cells sorted from bone marrow. This clonotype was obtained from a donor aged 40 or older with multiple myeloma. This table probably holds off-target reads from a library built for another chain. Written as DNA, the CDR3 is TGTGCCAGCAGCCAGGCCGGGCTTCGCAATGAGCAGTTCTTC. Its translation is CASSQAGLRNEQFF.